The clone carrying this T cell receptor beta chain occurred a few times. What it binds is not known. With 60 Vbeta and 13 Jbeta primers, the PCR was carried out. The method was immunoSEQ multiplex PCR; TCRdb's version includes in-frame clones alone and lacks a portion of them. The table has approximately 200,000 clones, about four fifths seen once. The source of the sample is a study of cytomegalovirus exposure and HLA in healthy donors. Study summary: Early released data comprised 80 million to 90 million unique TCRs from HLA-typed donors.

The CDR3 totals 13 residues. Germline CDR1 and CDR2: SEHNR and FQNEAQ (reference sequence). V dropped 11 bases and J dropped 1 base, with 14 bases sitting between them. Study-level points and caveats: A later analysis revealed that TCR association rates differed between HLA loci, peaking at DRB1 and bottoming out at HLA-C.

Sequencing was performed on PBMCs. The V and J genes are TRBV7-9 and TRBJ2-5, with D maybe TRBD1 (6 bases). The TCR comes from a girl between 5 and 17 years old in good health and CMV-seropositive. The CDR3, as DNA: TGTGCCGCGAGACAGGCTGGCCAAGAGACCCAGTACTTC. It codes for CAARQAGQETQYF. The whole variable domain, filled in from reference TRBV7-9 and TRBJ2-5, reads DTGVSQNPRHKITKRGQNVTFRCDPISEHNRLYWYRQTLGQGPEFLTYFQNEAQLEKSRLLSDRFSAERPKGSFSTLEIQRTEQGDSAMYLCAARQAGQETQYFGPGTRLLVL.